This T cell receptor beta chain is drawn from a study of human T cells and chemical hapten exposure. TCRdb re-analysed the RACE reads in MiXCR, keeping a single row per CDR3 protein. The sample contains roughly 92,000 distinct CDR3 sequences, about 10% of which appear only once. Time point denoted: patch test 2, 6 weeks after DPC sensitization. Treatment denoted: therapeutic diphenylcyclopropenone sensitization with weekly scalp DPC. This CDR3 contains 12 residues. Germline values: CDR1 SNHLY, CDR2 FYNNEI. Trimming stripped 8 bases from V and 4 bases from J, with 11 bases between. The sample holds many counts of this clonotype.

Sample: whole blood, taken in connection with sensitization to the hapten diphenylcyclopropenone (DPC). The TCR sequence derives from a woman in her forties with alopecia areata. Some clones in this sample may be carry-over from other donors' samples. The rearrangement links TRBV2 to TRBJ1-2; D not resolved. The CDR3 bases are TGTGCCAGCGGAAGCGGACTCTATGGCTACACCTTC. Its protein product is CASGSGLYGYTF.